The present TCR beta chain was sequenced within a study of human T cells and chemical hapten exposure. At the level of the study: Subjects had 2% DPC placed on approximately 2 cm by approximately 2 cm of upper inner arm skin for sensitization.

Using its own MiXCR run on the RACE reads, TCRdb lists one record per CDR3 protein. Here the sample spans 40,000 or so distinct CDR3 sequences, approximately 10% being singletons. This CDR3 region has 16 residues. Germline V gives CDR1 SGDLS, CDR2 YYNGEE. Trimming stripped 3 bases from V and 4 bases from J, with 19 bases between. The time point here: patch test 2, 6 weeks after DPC sensitization. This sample's treatment: therapeutic diphenylcyclopropenone sensitization with weekly scalp DPC. RNA extraction used unfractionated whole blood as the source of total RNA. People who gave samples had alopecia, were 18 to 70 years old, and were suitable for DPC. Overall study findings and caveats: Donor immune responses may differ from healthy people's, since all donors had alopecia. While controls formed fewer of them, expanded TCRs formed significantly more large CDR3 similarity clusters.

This clonotype has more than one count but fewer than ten. No antigen is known for it. The origin of this receptor is a woman in her 30s with alopecia areata. Some clones in this sample may be carry-over from other donors' samples. This material consisted of whole blood, taken in connection with sensitization to the hapten diphenylcyclopropenone (DPC). The gene calls are TRBV9 and TRBJ1-2, with no clear D. The CDR3 spells CASSESPDRPFYGYTF. CDR3 coding DNA: TGTGCCAGCAGCGAATCCCCCGATCGACCTTTCTATGGCTACACCTTC.